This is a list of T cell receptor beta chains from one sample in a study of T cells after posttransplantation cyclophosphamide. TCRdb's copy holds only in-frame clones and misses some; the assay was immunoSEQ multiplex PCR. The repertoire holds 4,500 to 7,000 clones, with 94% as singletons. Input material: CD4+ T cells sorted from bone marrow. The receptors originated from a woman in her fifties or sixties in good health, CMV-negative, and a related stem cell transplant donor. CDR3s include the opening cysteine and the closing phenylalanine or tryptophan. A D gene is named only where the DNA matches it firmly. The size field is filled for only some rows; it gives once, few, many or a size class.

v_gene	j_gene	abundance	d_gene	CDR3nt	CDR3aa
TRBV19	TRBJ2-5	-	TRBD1	TGTGCCAGTAGTCCGAACAGGGGAGAGACCCAGTACTTC	CASSPNRGETQYF
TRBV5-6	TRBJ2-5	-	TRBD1	TGTGCCAGCAGCTTGTGGTGGCAGGGGGCTTCAGAGACCCAGTACTTC	CASSLWWQGASETQYF
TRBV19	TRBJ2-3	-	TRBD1	TGTGCCAGTAGTTCGACAGGGAGTTGGACAGATACGCAGTATTTT	CASSSTGSWTDTQYF
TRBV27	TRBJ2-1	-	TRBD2	TGTGCCAGCAGTGCACGTCCCCCCGGGACTAGCGGACACAATGAGCAGTTCTTC	CASSARPPGTSGHNEQFF
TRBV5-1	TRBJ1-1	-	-	TGCGCCAGCAGCTTGCGGTTGCGGGCAGACACTGAAGCTTTCTTT	CASSLRLRADTEAFF
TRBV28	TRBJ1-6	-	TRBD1	TGTGCCAGCAGTCCTGGGACAGGGGTGCGATCACCCCTCCACTTT	CASSPGTGVRSPLHF
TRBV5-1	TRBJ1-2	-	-	TGCGCCAGCAGCTTGTCACAGAACTATGGCTACACCTTC	CASSLSQNYGYTF
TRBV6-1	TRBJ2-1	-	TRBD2	TGTGCCAGCAGTGGTCGACTAGCGGGAAGGAACAATGAGCAGTTCTTC	CASSGRLAGRNNEQFF
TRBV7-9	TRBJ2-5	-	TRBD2	TGTGCCAGCAGCTTAAGCGGGGCTCAAGAGACCCAGTACTTC	CASSLSGAQETQYF
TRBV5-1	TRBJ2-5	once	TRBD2	TGCGCCAGCAGCCCCCGCTTGGTAGCGGGAGAGACCCAGTACTTC	CASSPRLVAGETQYF
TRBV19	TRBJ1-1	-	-	TGTGCCAGTAGTAACGCCGCCCGGGCTTTCTTT	CASSNAARAFF
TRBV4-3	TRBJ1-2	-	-	TGCGCCAGCAGCCAAGTTCAGGTCGAAGGCCTTGGCTACACCTTC	CASSQVQVEGLGYTF
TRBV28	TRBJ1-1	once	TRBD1	TGTGCCAGCAGTCCCAACAGGGGGCGACGGTTTGAAGCTTTCTTT	CASSPNRGRRFEAFF
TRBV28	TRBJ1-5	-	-	TGTGCCAGCAGTTTAGGAGTCGGCAATCAGCCCCAGCATTTT	CASSLGVGNQPQHF
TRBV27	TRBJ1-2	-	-	TGTGCCAGCAGCGCACAGGGAAACTATGGCTACACCTTC	CASSAQGNYGYTF
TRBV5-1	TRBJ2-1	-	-	TGCGCCAGCAGCTTGTGGGGCAGCTCCTACAATGAGCAGTTCTTC	CASSLWGSSYNEQFF
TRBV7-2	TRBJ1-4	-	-	TGTGCCAGCAGCTTAGCGCTGGGAGATGAAAAACTGTTTTTT	CASSLALGDEKLFF
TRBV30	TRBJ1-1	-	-	TGTGCCGGAGCGGGACGACTGAACACTGAAGCTTTCTTT	CAGAGRLNTEAFF
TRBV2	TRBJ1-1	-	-	TGTGCCAGCAGTGAGGTGTGGCTTGAAGCTTTCTTT	CASSEVWLEAFF
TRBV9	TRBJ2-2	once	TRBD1	TGTGCCAGCAGCGTTTGGGACAGGGTGAACACCGGGGAGCTGTTTTTT	CASSVWDRVNTGELFF
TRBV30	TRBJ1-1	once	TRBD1	TGTGCCTGGAGTAGGACAGGGGGCCCTGAAGCTTTCTTT	CAWSRTGGPEAFF
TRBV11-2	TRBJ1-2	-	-	TGTGCCAGCACCTCCGGGTTTTATGGCTACACCTTC	CASTSGFYGYTF
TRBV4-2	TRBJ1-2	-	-	TGTGCCAGCAGCCAAGATGAGCTGGGAGGGTCCTATGGCTACACCTTC	CASSQDELGGSYGYTF
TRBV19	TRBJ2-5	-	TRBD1	TGTGCCAGTAGTCCAAGGACAGGGGGCACAGAGACCCAGTACTTC	CASSPRTGGTETQYF
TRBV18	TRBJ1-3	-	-	TGTGCCAGCTCACCGCGGGAGTGGGACTCTGGAAACACCATATATTTT	CASSPREWDSGNTIYF
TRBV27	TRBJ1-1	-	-	TGTGCCAGCAGTTCAGGGAAAACAGTCATGAACACTGAAGCTTTCTTT	CASSSGKTVMNTEAFF
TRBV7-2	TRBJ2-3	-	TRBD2	TGTGCCAGCAGCCCCCAGCGGGGGAGCACAGATACGCAGTATTTT	CASSPQRGSTDTQYF
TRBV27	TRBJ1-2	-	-	TGTGCCAGCAGGCCGACAGAACCTTACTATGGCTACACCTTC	CASRPTEPYYGYTF
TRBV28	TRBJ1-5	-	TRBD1	TGTGCCAGCAGACGGACAGGGCCCCAGCATTTT	CASRRTGPQHF
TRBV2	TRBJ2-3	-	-	TGTGCCAGCACCTGGACAGCTACAGATACGCAGTATTTT	CASTWTATDTQYF
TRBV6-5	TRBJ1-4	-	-	TGTGCCAGCAGTCGGACAATCGCAACTAATGAAAAACTGTTTTTT	CASSRTIATNEKLFF
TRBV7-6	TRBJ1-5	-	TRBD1	TGTGCCAGCAGCTTAGGGCAGGGGGAAAATCAGCCCCAGCATTTT	CASSLGQGENQPQHF
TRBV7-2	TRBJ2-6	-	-	TGTGCCAGCAGCGAGAATCTCAACGTCCTGACTTTC	CASSENLNVLTF
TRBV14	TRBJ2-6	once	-	TGTGCCAGCAGCCAAGCGCTCCGCCGGGGACACAGCCCGAGGGCCAACGTCCTGACTTTC	CASSQALRRGHSPRANVLTF
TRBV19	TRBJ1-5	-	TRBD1	TGTGCCAGTAGTATGGGTCGACAGGGTGGAGGTAGCAATCAGCCCCAGCATTTT	CASSMGRQGGGSNQPQHF
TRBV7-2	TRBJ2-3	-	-	TGTGCCAGCAGCCGCCGGGACACTAGTACAGATACGCAGTATTTT	CASSRRDTSTDTQYF
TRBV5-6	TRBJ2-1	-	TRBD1	TGTGCCAGCAGCCTGGGGGCAGGGGGTCACAATGAGCAGTTCTTC	CASSLGAGGHNEQFF
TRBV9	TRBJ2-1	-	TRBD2	TGTGCCAGCAGCTTCCGGATTAGCGGGAGGGCCGGGAATGAGCAGTTCTTC	CASSFRISGRAGNEQFF
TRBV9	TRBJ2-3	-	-	TGTGCCAGCAGCGTAAAGGGGTTTACAGATACGCAGTATTTT	CASSVKGFTDTQYF
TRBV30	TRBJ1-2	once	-	TGTGCCTGGAGTGCCCGGAGACAGTTCCTCTATGGCTACACCTTC	CAWSARRQFLYGYTF
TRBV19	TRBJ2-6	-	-	TGTGCCAGTAGTATGGTGCAGGTCGGCAACGTCCTGACTTTC	CASSMVQVGNVLTF
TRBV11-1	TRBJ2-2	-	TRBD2	TGTGCCACACGTCCTAGCGGGAGAACCGGGGAGCTGTTTTTT	CATRPSGRTGELFF
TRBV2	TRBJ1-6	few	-	TGTGCCAGCAGGTATAATTCCCCCCTCCACTTT	CASRYNSPLHF
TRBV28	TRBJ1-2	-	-	TGTGCCAGCAGTTTTCCGGGGTGGAGTGGCTACACCTTC	CASSFPGWSGYTF
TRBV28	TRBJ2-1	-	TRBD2	TGTGCCAGCAGTCGGGGGGGGAATTACAATGAGCAGTTCTTC	CASSRGGNYNEQFF
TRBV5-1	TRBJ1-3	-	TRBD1	TGCGCCAGCAGCCCCACAGGGGGCAGTTCTGGAAACACCATATATTTT	CASSPTGGSSGNTIYF
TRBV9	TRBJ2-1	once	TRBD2	TGTGCCAGCAGCTCCGTGGACGGGAGGGCGCGGAATGAGCAGTTCTTC	CASSSVDGRARNEQFF
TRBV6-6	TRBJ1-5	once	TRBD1	TGTGCCAGCAGGGACAGGGGGCTTCAGCCCCAGCATTTT	CASRDRGLQPQHF
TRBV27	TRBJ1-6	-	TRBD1	TGTGCCAGCAGTTTATCTGGGACAGTTAATTCACCCCTCCACTTT	CASSLSGTVNSPLHF
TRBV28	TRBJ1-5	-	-	TGTGCCAGCAGTCCACCGGACAGCTATCAGCCCCAGCATTTT	CASSPPDSYQPQHF
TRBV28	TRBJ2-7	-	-	TGTGCCAGCAACCTAGGTTCCTACGAGCAGTACTTC	CASNLGSYEQYF
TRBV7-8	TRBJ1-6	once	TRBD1	TGTGCCAGCAGTTTAAACAGGGGCTCACCCCTCCACTTT	CASSLNRGSPLHF
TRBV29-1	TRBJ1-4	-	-	TGCAGCGCCTCCTGGGGGGGAGACGGAGAAAAACTGTTTTTT	CSASWGGDGEKLFF
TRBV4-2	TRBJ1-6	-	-	TGTGCCAGCAGCCAAGGGAAGGGTTCGGGGACAACACCCCTCCACTTT	CASSQGKGSGTTPLHF
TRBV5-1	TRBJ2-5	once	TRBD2	TGCGCCAGCAGCTTGGCCGGGGGGGCAGAGACCCAGTACTTC	CASSLAGGAETQYF
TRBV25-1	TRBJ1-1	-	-	TGTGCCAGCAGTACCCAGGGGCGAGGCACTGAAGCTTTCTTT	CASSTQGRGTEAFF
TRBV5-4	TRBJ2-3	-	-	TGTGCCAGCAACCCCCCGGGGGCAGATACGCAGTATTTT	CASNPPGADTQYF
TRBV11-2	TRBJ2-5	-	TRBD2	TGTGCCAGCAGCTTAGGACTAGCCCCGTACCAAGAGACCCAGTACTTC	CASSLGLAPYQETQYF
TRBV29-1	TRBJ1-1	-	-	TGCAGCGCCACCCAGGGCAGGAACACTGAAGCTTTCTTT	CSATQGRNTEAFF
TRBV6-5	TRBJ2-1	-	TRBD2	TGTGCCAGCAGTTCCCTAGCGGGAGTCTCCTACAATGAGCAGTTCTTC	CASSSLAGVSYNEQFF